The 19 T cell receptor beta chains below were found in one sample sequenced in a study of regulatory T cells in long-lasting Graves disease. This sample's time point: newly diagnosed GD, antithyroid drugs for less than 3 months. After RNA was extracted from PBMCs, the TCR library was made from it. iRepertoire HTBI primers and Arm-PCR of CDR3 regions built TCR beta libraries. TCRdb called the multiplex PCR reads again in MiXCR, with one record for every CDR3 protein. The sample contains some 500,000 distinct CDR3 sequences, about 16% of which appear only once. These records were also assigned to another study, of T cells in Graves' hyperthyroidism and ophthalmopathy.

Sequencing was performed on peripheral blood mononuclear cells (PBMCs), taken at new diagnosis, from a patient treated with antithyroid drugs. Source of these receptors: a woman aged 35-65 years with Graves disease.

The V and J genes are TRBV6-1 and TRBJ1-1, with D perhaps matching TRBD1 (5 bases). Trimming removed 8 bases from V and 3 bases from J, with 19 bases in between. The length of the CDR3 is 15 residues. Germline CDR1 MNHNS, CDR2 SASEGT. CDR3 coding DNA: TGTGCCAGCGATTCGGGACTCATGGTTTACACTGAAGCTTTCTTT. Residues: CASDSGLMVYTEAFF.

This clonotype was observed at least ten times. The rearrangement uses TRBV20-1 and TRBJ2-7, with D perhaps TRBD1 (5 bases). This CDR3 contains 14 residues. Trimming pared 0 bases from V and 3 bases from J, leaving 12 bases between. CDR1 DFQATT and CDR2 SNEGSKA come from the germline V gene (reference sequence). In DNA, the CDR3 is TGCAGTGCTAGAGATAGGTCCAGGGTCTACGAGCAGTACTTC. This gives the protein CSARDRSRVYEQYF.

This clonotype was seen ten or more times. CDR3 DNA: TGTGCCGATCAGCTTCACGTTGCCACCGGGGAGCTGTTTTTT. Translated: CADQLHVATGELFF. The chain links TRBV11-2 to TRBJ2-2; no clear D. The CDR3 runs to 14 residues. With 11 bases removed from V and 4 bases from J, the gap between germline ends came to 17 bases. Germline V gene lookup returns CDR1 SGHAT and CDR2 FQNNGV. Filled out from reference TRBV11-2 and TRBJ2-2, the complete variable domain reads EAGVAQSPRYKIIEKRQSVAFWCNPISGHATLYWYQQILGQGPKLLIQFQNNGVVDDSQLPKDRFSAERLKGVDSTLKIQPAKLEDSAVYLCADQLHVATGELFFGEGSRLTVL.

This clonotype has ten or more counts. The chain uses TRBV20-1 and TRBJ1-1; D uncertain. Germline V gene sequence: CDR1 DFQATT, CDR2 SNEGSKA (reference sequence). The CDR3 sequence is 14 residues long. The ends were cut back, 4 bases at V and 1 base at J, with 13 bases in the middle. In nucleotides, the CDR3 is TGCAGTGCTAAGGACTTTTCAGGGAACACTGAAGCTTTCTTT. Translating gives CSAKDFSGNTEAFF.

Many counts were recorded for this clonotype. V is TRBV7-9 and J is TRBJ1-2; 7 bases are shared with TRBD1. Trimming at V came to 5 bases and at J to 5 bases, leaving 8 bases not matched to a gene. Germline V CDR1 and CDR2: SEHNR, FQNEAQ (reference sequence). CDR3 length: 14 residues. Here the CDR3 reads CASSTPGTEYGYTF. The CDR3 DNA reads TGTGCCAGCAGCACCCCCGGGACAGAGTATGGCTACACCTTC.

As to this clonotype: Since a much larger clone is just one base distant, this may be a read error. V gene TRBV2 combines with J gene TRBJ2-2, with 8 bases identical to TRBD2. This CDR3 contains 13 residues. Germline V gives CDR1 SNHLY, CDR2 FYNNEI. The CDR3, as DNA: TGTACCAGCAGCGGGAGCGGGGCCGGGGAGCTGTTTTTT. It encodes CTSSGSGAGELFF.

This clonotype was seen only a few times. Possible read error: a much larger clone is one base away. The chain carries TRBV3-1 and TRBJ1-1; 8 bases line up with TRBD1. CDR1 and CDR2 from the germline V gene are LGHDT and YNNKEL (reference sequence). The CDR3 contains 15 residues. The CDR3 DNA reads TGTGCCAGCAGCCCTACCGGGACAGGAACGTCTGAAGCTCTCTTT. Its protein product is CASSPTGTGTSEALF.

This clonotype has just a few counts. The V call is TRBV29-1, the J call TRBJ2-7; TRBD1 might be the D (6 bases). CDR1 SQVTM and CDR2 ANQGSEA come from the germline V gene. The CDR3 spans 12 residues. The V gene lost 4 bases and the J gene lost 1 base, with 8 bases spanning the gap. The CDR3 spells CSVGGLSYEQYF. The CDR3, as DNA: TGCAGCGTTGGGGGGCTTTCCTACGAGCAGTACTTC.

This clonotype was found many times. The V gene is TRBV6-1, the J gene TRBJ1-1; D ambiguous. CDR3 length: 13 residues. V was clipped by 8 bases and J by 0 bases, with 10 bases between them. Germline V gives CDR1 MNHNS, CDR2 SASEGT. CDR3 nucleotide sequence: TGTGCCAGCGGAGGGCAATTGAACACTGAAGCTTTCTTT. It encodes CASGGQLNTEAFF.

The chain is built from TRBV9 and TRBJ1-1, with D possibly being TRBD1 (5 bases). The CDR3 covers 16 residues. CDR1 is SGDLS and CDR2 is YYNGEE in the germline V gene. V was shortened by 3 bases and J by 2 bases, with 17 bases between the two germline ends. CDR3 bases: TGTGCCAGCAGCGCCCCCGAATGGGACGGAAACACTGAAGCTTTCTTT. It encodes CASSAPEWDGNTEAFF.

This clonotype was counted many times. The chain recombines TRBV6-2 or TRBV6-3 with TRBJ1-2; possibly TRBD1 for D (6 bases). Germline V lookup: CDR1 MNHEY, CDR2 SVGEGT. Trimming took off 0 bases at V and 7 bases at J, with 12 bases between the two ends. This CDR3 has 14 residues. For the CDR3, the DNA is TGTGCCAGCAGTTACTCTCCCAGGGGTGGTGGCTACACCTTC. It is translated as CASSYSPRGGGYTF.

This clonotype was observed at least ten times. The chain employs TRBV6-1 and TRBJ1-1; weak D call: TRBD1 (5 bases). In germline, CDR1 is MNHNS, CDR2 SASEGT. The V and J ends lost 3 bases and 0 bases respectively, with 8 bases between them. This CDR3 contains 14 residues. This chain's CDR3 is CASSEGRMNTEAFF. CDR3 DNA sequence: TGTGCCAGCAGTGAGGGACGGATGAACACTGAAGCTTTCTTT.

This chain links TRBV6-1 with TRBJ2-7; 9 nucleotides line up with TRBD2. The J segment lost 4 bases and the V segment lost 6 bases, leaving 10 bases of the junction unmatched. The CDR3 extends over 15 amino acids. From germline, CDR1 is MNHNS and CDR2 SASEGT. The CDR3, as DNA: TGTGCCAGCAGGGATTCCGGGACTAGCAAGTACGAGCAGTACTTC. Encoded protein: CASRDSGTSKYEQYF.

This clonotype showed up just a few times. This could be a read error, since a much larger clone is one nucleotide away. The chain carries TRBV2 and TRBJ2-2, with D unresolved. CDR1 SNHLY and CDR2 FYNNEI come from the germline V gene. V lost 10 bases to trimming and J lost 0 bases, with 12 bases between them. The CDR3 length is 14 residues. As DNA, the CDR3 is TGTGCCAATAGGTGGTCCGCGAACACCGGGGAGCTGTTTTTT. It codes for CANRWSANTGELFF.

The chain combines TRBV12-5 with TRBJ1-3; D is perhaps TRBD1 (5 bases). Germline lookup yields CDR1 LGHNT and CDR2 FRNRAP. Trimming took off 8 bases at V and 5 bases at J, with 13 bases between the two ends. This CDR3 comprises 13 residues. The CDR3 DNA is TGTGCTAGTCAGCCCCAGGGCCGAAACACCATATATTTT. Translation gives CASQPQGRNTIYF.

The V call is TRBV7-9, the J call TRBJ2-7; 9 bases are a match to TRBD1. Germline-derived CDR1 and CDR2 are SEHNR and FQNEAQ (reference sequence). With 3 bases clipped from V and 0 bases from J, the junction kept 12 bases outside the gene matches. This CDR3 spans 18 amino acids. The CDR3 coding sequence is TGTGCCAGCAGCTTTTTTCCCGGACAGGGGATGAGCTCCTACGAGCAGTACTTC. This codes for CASSFFPGQGMSSYEQYF.

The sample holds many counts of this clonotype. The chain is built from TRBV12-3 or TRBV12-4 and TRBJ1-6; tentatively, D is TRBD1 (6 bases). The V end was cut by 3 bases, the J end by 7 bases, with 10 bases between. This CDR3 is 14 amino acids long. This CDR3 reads CASSFSGGNSPLHF. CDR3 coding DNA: TGTGCCAGCAGTTTTAGTGGGGGCAATTCACCCCTCCACTTT.

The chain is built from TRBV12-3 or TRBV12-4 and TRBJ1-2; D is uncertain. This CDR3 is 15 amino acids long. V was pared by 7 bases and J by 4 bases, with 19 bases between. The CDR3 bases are TGTGCCAGCACCCAAAAAGCGTGGCAGCTCTATGGCTACACCTTC. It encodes CASTQKAWQLYGYTF.

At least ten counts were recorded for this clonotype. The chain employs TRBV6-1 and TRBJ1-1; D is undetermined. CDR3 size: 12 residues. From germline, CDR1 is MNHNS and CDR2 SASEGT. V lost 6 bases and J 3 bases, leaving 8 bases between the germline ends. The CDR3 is CASSALDTEAFF. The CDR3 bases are TGTGCCAGCAGCGCCCTCGACACTGAAGCTTTCTTT.